The 8 T cell receptor beta chains listed next were all sequenced from one sample in a study of cytomegalovirus exposure and HLA in healthy donors. Primers for the PCR totalled 60 Vbeta and 13 Jbeta. TCRdb keeps only in-frame clones here, not all; method: immunoSEQ multiplex PCR. There are about 130,000 clones in the sample; 65% to 80% occur only once, and about 3.1% lies in the top ten. Sequencing input: PBMCs. The source of these receptors is a man aged 35-49 years in good health and CMV-seronegative.

This chain links TRBV15 with TRBJ1-2, with D perhaps matching TRBD1 (5 bases). Looked up from germline, CDR1 is LNHNV and CDR2 is YYDKDF (reference sequence). Trimming stripped 2 bases from V and 6 bases from J, with 13 bases between. The CDR3 is 14 amino acids. The chain's CDR3 is CATSRSGKLDGYTF. Written as DNA, the CDR3 is TGTGCCACCAGCAGATCAGGGAAACTGGATGGCTACACCTTC.

This chain uses TRBV11-1 with TRBJ2-7, with TRBD1 matching 11 bases. V lost 6 bases to trimming and J lost 3 bases; unmatched junction nucleotides: 4. CDR3 length equals 14 residues. The germline CDR1 and CDR2 sequences are SGHAT and FQDESV (reference sequence). CDR3 sequence: CASSLGQGGYEQYF. CDR3 in DNA: TGTGCCAGCAGTCTGGGACAGGGGGGCTACGAGCAGTACTTC.

The chain combines TRBV11-3 with TRBJ1-1; TRBD1 might be the D (5 bases). The CDR3 contains 15 residues. Trimming removed 2 bases at V and 5 bases at J, with 15 bases between. CDR1 and CDR2 from the germline V gene are SGHNT and YENEEA. The CDR3 reads CASSLMSGKVTEAFF. The CDR3 region has the DNA TGTGCCAGCAGCTTAATGTCAGGGAAGGTGACTGAAGCTTTCTTT.

This clone was seen only a few times. The V and J genes are TRBV7-9 and TRBJ1-4, with TRBD1 matching 7 bases. The V gene end was trimmed by 4 bases and the J gene end by 7 bases; junction bases not matched to a gene: 3. Germline lookup yields CDR1 SEHNR and CDR2 FQNEAQ (reference sequence). This CDR3 is built from 13 residues. The DNA of the CDR3 is TGTGCCAGCAGCTCAGACAGGGCTGAAAAACTGTTTTTT. It yields the protein CASSSDRAEKLFF.

Here the CDR3 DNA reads TGTGCCAGCAGCGGAGCGGGGGGACGGCAGTTCTTC. It is translated as CASSGAGGRQFF. The V call is TRBV9, the J call TRBJ2-1; 9 nucleotides line up with TRBD2. V trimming: 3 bases; J trimming: 12 bases; junction bases outside the gene matches: 4. CDR1 is SGDLS, CDR2 YYNGEE, per germline. The CDR3 spans 12 residues. Full variable domain (missing parts from reference TRBV9 and TRBJ2-1): DSGVTQTPKHLITATGQRVTLRCSPRSGDLSVYWYQQSLDQGLQFLIQYYNGEERAKGNILERFSAQQFPDLHSELNLSSLELGDSALYFCASSGAGGRQFFGPGTRLTVL.

V gene TRBV27 combines with J gene TRBJ2-3, with TRBD2 matching over 8 bases. The CDR3 has 17 residues. Germline loops: CDR1 MNHEY, CDR2 SMNVEV (reference sequence). The ends lost 8 bases at V and 3 bases at J; junction bases unmatched: 16. CDR3 region: CASPGDHGTRPTDTQYF. In nucleotides, the CDR3 is TGTGCCAGCCCAGGAGACCACGGGACTAGGCCTACAGATACGCAGTATTTT.

The CDR3 region is CASRAGQGWYGYTF. The DNA for the CDR3 is TGTGCCAGCAGGGCGGGACAGGGCTGGTACGGCTACACCTTC. The chain couples TRBV6-6 to TRBJ1-2, with TRBD1 identical over 9 bases. The V gene's germline CDR1 is MNHNY and CDR2 SVGAGI (reference sequence). There are 14 residues in the CDR3. J was trimmed by 8 bases and V by 6 bases; bases with no gene match: 10.

The V gene is TRBV30, the J gene TRBJ2-7; tentative D call: TRBD1 (6 bases). Trimming took off 0 bases at V and 4 bases at J, with 10 bases between the two ends. Per the germline V gene, CDR1 is GTSNPN and CDR2 is SVGIG (reference sequence). CDR3 length equals 13 residues. The CDR3 DNA is TGTGCCTGGAGTGTACAGGACAGTTACGAGCAGTACTTC. Its protein is CAWSVQDSYEQYF.